The 13 T cell receptor beta chains reported below all come from one sample, sequenced in a study of CD8+ T cells in alopecia areata. cDNA prepared by RNA extraction and subsequent reverse transcription served as the template for sequencing. TCRdb's table, derived via immunoSEQ multiplex PCR, lists solely in-frame clones and lacks some. The sample consists of around 150,000 clones, 50% to 60% of them appearing once. Input material: CD4+ T cells sorted from blood. These receptors came from a human donor in good health.

The chain recombines TRBV7-2 with TRBJ2-7; TRBD2 matches 11 bases. Trimming took 8 bases from V and 2 from J; bases not matched to a gene: 5. CDR1 is SGHTA, CDR2 FQGNSA, per germline. The CDR3 runs 14 residues. CDR3 in DNA: TGTGCCAGCCGACTGACTAGCGGGGCCTACGAGCAGTACTTC. Its protein is CASRLTSGAYEQYF. The whole variable domain, remainder taken from reference TRBV7-2 and TRBJ2-7, is GAGVSQSPSNKVTEKGKDVELRCDPISGHTALYWYRQSLGQGLEFLIYFQGNSAPDKSGLPSDRFSAERTGGSVSTLTIQRTQQEDSAVYLCASRLTSGAYEQYFGPGTRLTVT.

The gene calls are TRBV9 and TRBJ2-7; 11 bases map to TRBD2. The trim removed 2 bases at V and 5 bases at J, leaving 0 bases unmatched. The CDR3 is made up of 13 amino acids. Germline V gene data show CDR1 as SGDLS and CDR2 as YYNGEE. For the CDR3, the DNA is TGTGCCAGCAGCGTGACTAGCGGGGACGAGCAGTACTTC. The encoded protein is CASSVTSGDEQYF.

This clone was recorded once. The DNA of the CDR3 is TGCAGCGTTCGGACAGGGATGAACACCGGGGAGCTGTTTTTT. The encoded protein is CSVRTGMNTGELFF. J is TRBJ2-2 and V is TRBV29-1; 8 nucleotides agree with TRBD1. V shed 5 bases, J shed 1 base, and the junction held 3 bases outside the gene matches. The V gene's germline CDR1 is SQVTM and CDR2 ANQGSEA. The CDR3 runs to 14 residues.

The V and J genes are TRBV29-1 and TRBJ2-1; 16 nucleotides line up with TRBD2. The J segment lost 4 bases and the V segment lost 7 bases, leaving 13 bases of the junction unmatched. This CDR3 is built from 18 residues. CDR1 and CDR2 from the germline V gene are SQVTM and ANQGSEA. The CDR3 spells CSASLGTSGRGKYNEQFF. CDR3 DNA sequence: TGCAGCGCCTCGCTCGGGACTAGCGGGAGGGGGAAATACAATGAGCAGTTCTTC.

Comments on this clone: The junction does not match germline at one end; this may be a read error. The chain links TRBV29-1 to TRBJ2-3; perhaps TRBD1 as D (5 bases). The germline V gene has CDR1 SQVTM and CDR2 ANQGSEA. The CDR3 has 10 amino acids. The chain's CDR3 is CSVEGILRGF. CDR3 sequence (DNA): TGCAGCGTTGAGGGAATCCTAAGGGGATTT.

The gene calls are TRBV5-1 and TRBJ2-5; TRBD2 might be the D (5 bases). CDR3 size: 14 residues. V was trimmed by 1 base and J by 3 bases, leaving 10 bases between them. Germline CDR1 reads SGHRS; CDR2 reads YFSETQ. DNA of the CDR3: TGCGCCAGCAGCTTGATCAAGAGGGAAGAGACCCAGTACTTC. As protein: CASSLIKREETQYF.

The J gene is TRBJ2-7, the V gene TRBV27; D not certain. V lost 5 bases to trimming and J lost 3 bases, with 14 bases between them. This CDR3 region has 14 residues. Germline CDR1 is MNHEY and CDR2 is SMNVEV (reference sequence). The CDR3 DNA reads as TGTGCCAGCAGTCCCCGCGGTAGCAACTACGAGCAGTACTTC. This sequence encodes CASSPRGSNYEQYF.

This chain connects TRBV28 to TRBJ1-1, with TRBD1 identical over 8 bases. The ends lost 10 bases at V and 1 base at J; junction bases unmatched: 2. The CDR3 has 12 residues. Germline lookup yields CDR1 MDHEN and CDR2 SYDVKM. The CDR3 is CATGTGNTEAFF. For the CDR3, the DNA is TGTGCCACCGGGACAGGGAACACTGAAGCTTTCTTT. Supplemented by reference TRBV28 and TRBJ1-1, the full variable domain reads DVKVTQSSRYLVKRTGEKVFLECVQDMDHENMFWYRQDPGLGLRLIYFSYDVKMKEKGDIPEGYSVSREKKERFSLILESASTNQTSMYLCATGTGNTEAFFGQGTRLTVV.

This rearrangement joins TRBV2 to TRBJ1-5; tentative D call: TRBD1 (5 bases). V was shortened by 1 base and J by 2 bases, with 9 bases between the two germline ends. The CDR3 has 15 amino acids. Germline CDR1 reads SNHLY; CDR2 reads FYNNEI. CDR3 bases: TGTGCCAGCAGTGAAGACTTGGGGGGCAATCAGCCCCAGCATTTT. Protein sequence: CASSEDLGGNQPQHF. Variable domain in full (rest from reference TRBV2 and TRBJ1-5): EPEVTQTPSHQVTQMGQEVILRCVPISNHLYFYWYRQILGQKVEFLVSFYNNEISEKSEIFDDQFSVERPDGSNFTLKIRSTKLEDSAMYFCASSEDLGGNQPQHFGDGTRLSIL.

For this clone: A read error may produce the germline difference seen at one junction end. The chain recombines TRBV29-1 with TRBJ2-7; D is ambiguous. The CDR3 contains 14 residues. The V gene's germline CDR1 is SQVTM and CDR2 ANQGSEA. The CDR3 loop reads CGVDFVGLGNEQYF. The CDR3 nucleotides read TGCGGCGTTGATTTTGTAGGGCTTGGGAACGAGCAGTACTTC.

This clone was recorded a few times. The CDR3 region has the DNA TGCAGCGTTGTTGGGGTGAACACTGAAGCTTTCTTT. Translating gives CSVVGVNTEAFF. The V gene is TRBV29-1, the J gene TRBJ1-1; D gene ambiguous. Germline V gives CDR1 SQVTM, CDR2 ANQGSEA. CDR3 size: 12 residues. The V end was cut by 4 bases, the J end by 0 bases, with 6 bases between.

This rearrangement joins TRBV30 to TRBJ1-5; no definite D call. Trimming cost V 1 base and J 4 bases, with 8 bases left between them. CDR3 length: 13 amino acids. CDR1 and CDR2 (germline): GTSNPN, SVGIG (reference sequence). The CDR3 spells CAWSAVTNQPQHF. CDR3 coding DNA: TGTGCCTGGAGTGCGGTTACTAATCAGCCCCAGCATTTT.

This clone was found a few times. As the CDR3 is not closed by the conserved phenylalanine or tryptophan, this likely results from a read error. The DNA is left out, because the CDR3 cannot be placed on it with certainty; the CDR3 is given as TCRdb lists it. This sequence joins TRBV4-1 and TRBJ2-7; the D call of TRBD1 is as the table states it, not checked on the DNA. The length of the CDR3 is 14 amino acids, counting both ends. The germline V gene encodes CDR1 MGHRA and CDR2 YSYEKL. CDR3: CASSLSRAGHDPHS.